This T cell receptor beta chain was sequenced in a study of cytomegalovirus exposure and HLA in healthy donors. Study-level findings and limits: Most CMV-associated TCR beta chains were later found to appear HLA-restricted.

This PCR relied on a set of 60 Vbeta primers and 13 Jbeta primers. Measured with immunoSEQ multiplex PCR; TCRdb has only the in-frame clones, and not every one. The table lists about 190,000 clones, approximately 88% of them singletons. For this clone: What it binds is unknown.

This CDR3 is 15 amino acids long. CDR1 and CDR2 (germline): WSHSY, SAAADI. The V and J ends lost 2 bases and 0 bases, in that order; junction bases with no gene match: 4. The sample taken for sequencing was PBMCs. The TCR was taken from a boy younger than 18 in good health and CMV-seronegative. This sequence joins TRBV10-2 and TRBJ2-7; TRBD1 aligns across 7 bases. In nucleotides, the CDR3 is TGCGCCAGCAGTGAGCGACAGGGATCCTCCTACGAGCAGTACTTC. Its translation is CASSERQGSSYEQYF.